What follows are 5 T cell receptor beta chains derived from one specimen sequenced in a study of blood T cell repertoires in COVID-19. Measured with immunoSEQ multiplex PCR; TCRdb has only the in-frame clones, and not every one. Among approximately 84,000 clones listed, roughly 85% were seen once. Input material: peripheral blood. The receptors stem from a human donor in a cohort sampled during active COVID-19.

The rearrangement links TRBV5-8 to TRBJ2-1; D is unclear. This CDR3 is 12 amino acids long. V was clipped by 2 bases and J by 7 bases, with 7 bases between them. The germline V gene has CDR1 SGHTS and CDR2 YDEGEE. The CDR3 DNA reads as TGTGCCAGCAGCTTCCTCGGGAATGAGCAGTTCTTC. Translated: CASSFLGNEQFF.

The V call is TRBV4-1, the J call TRBJ1-5; TRBD1 agrees at 9 bases. Germline values: CDR1 MGHRA, CDR2 YSYEKL. Losses at the gene ends were 1 base for V and 5 bases for J; bases not matched to a gene: 9. The CDR3 runs 17 residues. The CDR3 sequence: CASSQVFRDRVDQPQHF. CDR3 coding DNA: TGCGCCAGCAGCCAAGTATTCCGGGACAGGGTGGATCAGCCCCAGCATTTT.

A word on this clone: The junction and the germline gene differ at one end; a read error may be behind it. In DNA, the CDR3 is TGTGCCAGCAGTCCCCCGGGACAGCAATTTATGCGGGACTTT. Its translation: CASSPPGQQFMRDF. The chain has TRBV6-5 and TRBJ1-1; 7 bases match TRBD1. Germline V CDR1 and CDR2: MNHEY, SVGAGI. This CDR3 contains 14 residues.

The chain joins TRBV24-1 to TRBJ2-1; D perhaps matches TRBD1 (5 bases). Germline CDR1 and CDR2: KGHDR and SFDVKD. Trimming left V 9 bases short and J 1 base short, with 15 bases between. The CDR3 has 15 amino acids. The CDR3 is CATASTGDSYNEQFF. In DNA form, the CDR3 reads TGTGCCACCGCGTCAACAGGTGATTCCTACAATGAGCAGTTCTTC.

The rearrangement joins TRBV7-2 to TRBJ2-7, with 8 bases lining up with TRBD2. The CDR3 extends over 17 amino acids. Germline trimming cut 1 base from V and 0 bases from J; bases unmatched to any gene: 8. Germline CDR1 is SGHTA and CDR2 is FQGNSA. This CDR3 is CASSLVPSGPYSYEQYF. The CDR3 bases are TGTGCCAGCAGCTTAGTGCCTAGCGGGCCCTACTCCTACGAGCAGTACTTC.